This TCR beta chain originates from a study of T cells after posttransplantation cyclophosphamide. Study-wide results and caveats: Recipient CMV seropositivity and CMV reactivation strongly tracked TRB clonality. TRB overlap between skin or GI tissue T cells and blood was limited. Later post-transplant blood repertoires were often dominated by donor CD8+ memory clones.

Germline V CDR1 and CDR2: SGDLS, YYNGEE. The CDR3 loop spans 15 amino acids. V was pared by 2 bases and J by 8 bases, with 9 bases of the junction left unmatched. Control samples came 1 year after myeloablative marrow transplants with methotrexate plus calcineurin inhibitor. For this clone: Its antigen remains unidentified.

Using immunoSEQ multiplex PCR, the repertoire was profiled, and TCRdb retains in-frame clones only, with some absent. The sample contains fewer than 25,000 clones, around 89% of which appear only once. This sequence originates from a female patient aged 50-60 years who received an allogeneic stem cell transplant from an unrelated donor, was CMV-positive, and had chronic GVHD only. The T cells may come from the graft donor. The source was PBMCs, collected after an allogeneic stem cell transplant with a calcineurin inhibitor and methotrexate. The chain links TRBV9 to TRBJ1-4; 7 nucleotides line up with TRBD1. The CDR3 nucleotides read TGTGCCAGCAGCGTTACAGGGGCGAGGGGAGAAAAACTGTTTTTT. Amino acid sequence: CASSVTGARGEKLFF.